This T cell receptor beta chain was captured in a study of blood T cell repertoires in COVID-19. In the study overall: PBMCs, B-cell-depleted T cells, or T cells were the source of the cDNA or gDNA that made up the material.

Turning to this clone: Other DNA sequences in this specimen translate into the identical CDR3.

CDR1 is KGHSH and CDR2 is LQKENI in the germline V gene. Trimming took 3 bases from V and 3 from J; bases not matched to a gene: 2. The CDR3 length is 13 residues. Data came from immunoSEQ multiplex PCR; TCRdb stores just in-frame clones and leaves some out. The sample carries 100,000 to 150,000 clones, nearly 70% recorded once. The V gene is TRBV18, the J gene TRBJ2-7; 7 bases line up with TRBD1. This TCR was recovered from a woman aged 65 to 85 with acute or convalescent COVID-19. Sequencing was carried out using peripheral blood. The CDR3: CASSPRDSYEQYF. CDR3 nucleotide sequence: TGTGCCAGCTCACCTAGGGACAGCTACGAGCAGTACTTC.